This T cell receptor beta chain was captured in a study of low-dose radiotherapy and immunotherapy resistance in tumors. Whole-study context: Every six weeks patients received intravenous ipilimumab 1 mg/kg, and every two weeks they received intravenous nivolumab 240 mg. Every two weeks, cyclophosphamide 200 mg/m2 was infused one day before radiation plus immunotherapy.

This clonotype was picked up many times. Priming of first-strand cDNA relied on TRAV- and TRBV-specific primers (covering alpha and beta chains). PCR amplification of the TCRs was performed with Phusion for 15 to 25 PCR cycles, and it relied on a constant-region primer together with a V-primer adapter. TCRdb reanalysed the reads using MiXCR and keeps one entry per CDR3 protein. The sample contains about 39,000 distinct CDR3 sequences, roughly a third of which appear only once. Time point denoted: before trial treatment. The origin of this receptor is a male donor with gallbladder cancer. This specimen consisted of PBMCs, obtained before treatment.

The CDR3 region is CASSVFSLADQPQHF. CDR3 DNA sequence: TGTGCCAGCAGTGTGTTCAGCCTAGCGGATCAGCCCCAGCATTTT. The rearrangement joins TRBV6-2 or TRBV6-3 to TRBJ1-5; the D is unclear. Germline V CDR1 and CDR2: MNHEY, SVGEGT. The CDR3 runs 15 residues. V was cut by 5 bases and J by 5 bases, with 16 bases left in between.